This entry describes one TCR beta chain. The data were taken from a study of radiation and T cells in renal cell carcinoma. As to time point: blood 2 weeks post-SBRT. Treatment defined: 15 Gy SBRT to primary tumor, nephrectomy 4 weeks later. The data were produced by immunoSEQ multiplex PCR, yet TCRdb's version contains in-frame clones alone and is incomplete. This sample has some 130,000 clones, with 80% to 90% found just once. The sequencing used blood, collected from a patient whose treatment included radiotherapy and nephrectomy. This TCR was recovered from a woman aged 60 to 75 with renal cell carcinoma.

CDR3 sequence (DNA): TGTGCCAGCAGCAGCCTTGCGACACCCTACGAGCAGTACTTC. This gives the protein CASSSLATPYEQYF. This chain joins TRBV7-8 and TRBJ2-7; D ambiguous. Trimming shortened V by 5 bases and J by 2 bases, and 13 bases separated the two germline ends. This CDR3 region has 14 residues. Germline V lookup: CDR1 SGHVS, CDR2 FQNEAQ.